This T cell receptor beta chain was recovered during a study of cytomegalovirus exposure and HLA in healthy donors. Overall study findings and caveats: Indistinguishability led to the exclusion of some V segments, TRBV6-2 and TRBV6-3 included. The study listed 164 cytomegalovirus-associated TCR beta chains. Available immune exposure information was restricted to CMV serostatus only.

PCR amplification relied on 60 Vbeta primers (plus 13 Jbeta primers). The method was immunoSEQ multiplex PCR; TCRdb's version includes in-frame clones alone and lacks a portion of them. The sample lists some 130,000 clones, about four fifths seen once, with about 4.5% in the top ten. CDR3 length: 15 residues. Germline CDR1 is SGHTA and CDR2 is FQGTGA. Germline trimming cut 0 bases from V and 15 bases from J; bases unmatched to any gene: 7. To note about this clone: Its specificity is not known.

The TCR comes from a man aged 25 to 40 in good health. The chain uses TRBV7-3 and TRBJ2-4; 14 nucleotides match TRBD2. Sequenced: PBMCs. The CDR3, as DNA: TGTGCCAGCAGCTTAACAGGGACTAGCGGGAGTCCCTGGTACTTC. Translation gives CASSLTGTSGSPWYF.